Listed here are 19 T cell receptor beta chains from one sample, sequenced in a study of blood T cell repertoires in COVID-19. TCRdb's copy holds only in-frame clones and misses some; the assay was immunoSEQ multiplex PCR. Of about 120,000 clones listed, more than 85% are singletons. Sequenced sample: peripheral blood. The receptors here all came from a human donor with acute or convalescent COVID-19. The donor label of this sample is uncertain.

This clone was counted once. V is TRBV27 and J is TRBJ1-4; tentatively, D is TRBD1 (6 bases). CDR1 and CDR2 from the germline V gene are MNHEY and SMNVEV (reference sequence). The CDR3 length is 14 residues. V lost 2 bases, J lost 8 bases, and 12 bases lay in between. DNA of the CDR3: TGTGCCAGCAGTTTAAGGGGGACCGGGGAAAAACTGTTTTTT. Translation: CASSLRGTGEKLFF. The full variable domain, its missing parts supplied by reference TRBV27 and TRBJ1-4, is EAQVTQNPRYLITVTGKKLTVTCSQNMNHEYMSWYRQDPGLGLRQIYYSMNVEVTDKGDVPEGYKVSRKEKRNFPLILESPSPNQTSLYFCASSLRGTGEKLFFGSGTQLSVL.

The chain employs TRBV27 and TRBJ2-5, with D perhaps matching TRBD2 (6 bases). Trimming pared 6 bases from V and 2 bases from J, leaving 13 bases between. The CDR3 is made up of 14 amino acids. CDR1 is MNHEY and CDR2 is SMNVEV in the germline V gene (reference sequence). This chain's CDR3 is CASRVGDSQETQYF. CDR3 DNA sequence: TGTGCCAGCAGGGTTGGGGACTCGCAAGAGACCCAGTACTTC.

J is TRBJ2-1 and V is TRBV9; 8 positions match TRBD1. The trim removed 4 bases at V and 0 bases at J, leaving 6 bases unmatched. Germline CDR1 and CDR2: SGDLS and YYNGEE. This CDR3 spans 16 amino acids. The CDR3 sequence is CASSPGQGTSYNEQFF. The CDR3 bases are TGTGCCAGCAGCCCCGGACAGGGTACCTCCTACAATGAGCAGTTCTTC.

The chain joins TRBV3-1 (or the pseudogene TRBV3-2) to TRBJ1-5; TRBD1 matches at 8 bases. The CDR3 extends over 16 amino acids. Germline lookup yields CDR1 LGHDT and CDR2 YNNKEL (reference sequence). V was pared by 4 bases and J by 9 bases, with 14 bases of the junction left unmatched. As DNA, the CDR3 is TGTGCCAGCAGCCCAAGGACAGGGCTAGAGACAATGCCCCAGCATTTT. The encoded protein is CASSPRTGLETMPQHF.

The chain is built from TRBV7-2 and TRBJ2-1; 9 bases are a match to TRBD2. The V and J ends lost 0 bases and 5 bases, in that order; junction bases with no gene match: 11. The germline V gene encodes CDR1 SGHTA and CDR2 FQGNSA. This CDR3 has 18 residues. The CDR3 nucleotides read TGTGCCAGCAGCTTAGCTTGGCGGGGGGGCCGTTTGGACAATGAGCAGTTCTTC. It yields the protein CASSLAWRGGRLDNEQFF.

This clone occurred a few times. J is TRBJ2-7 and V is TRBV4-2, with TRBD2 as a possible D gene (5 bases). V was trimmed by 1 base and J by 2 bases, leaving 9 bases between them. The length of the CDR3 is 14 residues. CDR1 is LGHNA, CDR2 YNFKEQ, per germline. The DNA of the CDR3 is TGTGCCAGCAGCCAAGCGGACTTAGCCTACGAGCAGTACTTC. Its translation: CASSQADLAYEQYF.

The rearrangement joins TRBV24-1 to TRBJ1-2; TRBD1 aligns across 12 bases. The CDR3 runs to 14 residues. The germline gives CDR1 KGHDR, CDR2 SFDVKD. The junction had 8 bases not matched to a gene; V was cut back by 9 bases and J by 7 bases. The CDR3: CATQSGQGAFGYTF. The CDR3 DNA reads as TGTGCCACCCAGTCGGGACAGGGGGCTTTTGGCTACACCTTC.

V gene TRBV12-3 or TRBV12-4 combines with J gene TRBJ1-1; D perhaps matches TRBD1 (5 bases). The CDR3 extends over 11 amino acids. Deletions cut 2 bases from V and 8 bases from J, with 6 bases between. The CDR3 bases are TGTGCCAGCAGTTTAAGGACAGAAGCTTTCTTT. It specifies CASSLRTEAFF.

The chain employs TRBV30 and TRBJ1-1; D is possibly TRBD1 (6 bases). Trimming shortened V by 3 bases and J by 0 bases, and 8 bases separated the two germline ends. This CDR3 contains 13 residues. Germline V gene lookup returns CDR1 GTSNPN and CDR2 SVGIG (reference sequence). DNA for the CDR3: TGTGCCTGGAGAGGACAGATGAACACTGAAGCTTTCTTT. This gives the protein CAWRGQMNTEAFF. Combining the CDR3 with reference TRBV30 and TRBJ1-1 gives the whole variable domain SQTIHQWPATLVQPVGSPLSLECTVEGTSNPNLYWYRQAAGRGLQLLFYSVGIGQISSEVPQNLSASRPQDRQFILSSKKLLLSDSGFYLCAWRGQMNTEAFFGQGTRLTVV.

The chain uses TRBV28 and TRBJ1-2; 7 nucleotides align to TRBD1. CDR3 length equals 14 residues. Germline assignment: CDR1 MDHEN and CDR2 SYDVKM. V gave up 7 bases and J gave up 6 bases; unmatched junction bases: 11. The CDR3: CASIATGIYHGYTF. CDR3 bases: TGTGCCAGCATTGCGACAGGGATATATCATGGCTACACCTTC.

The rearrangement joins TRBV2 to TRBJ2-1; no firm D call. Germline CDR1 SNHLY, CDR2 FYNNEI. The length of the CDR3 is 12 residues. V lost 2 bases, J lost 5 bases, and 4 bases lay in between. In DNA form, the CDR3 reads TGTGCCAGCAGTGAATCGGACAATGAGCAGTTCTTC. This translates into CASSESDNEQFF.

The CDR3 sequence is CASSKSTGTGNQETQYF. The CDR3 nucleotides are TGTGCCAGCAGTAAATCTACCGGGACAGGAAACCAAGAGACCCAGTACTTC. This sequence joins TRBV2 and TRBJ2-5; 8 nucleotides match TRBD1. V lost 5 bases and J lost 0; bases outside the gene matches: 11. Germline CDR1 SNHLY, CDR2 FYNNEI. This CDR3 has 17 amino acids.

This sequence joins TRBV4-3 and TRBJ2-6; 8 nucleotides line up with TRBD1. Germline trimming cut 2 bases from V and 4 bases from J; bases unmatched to any gene: 7. Germline values: CDR1 LGHNA, CDR2 YSLEER. The CDR3 spans 17 residues. The CDR3 sequence is CASSQRTGGWGANVLTF. CDR3 DNA sequence: TGCGCCAGCAGCCAACGCACAGGGGGATGGGGGGCCAACGTCCTGACTTTC.

V gene TRBV4-3 combines with J gene TRBJ2-5; a possible D gene is TRBD2 (6 bases). Per germline, CDR1 LGHNA and CDR2 YSLEER. V was clipped by 0 bases and J by 5 bases, with 10 bases between them. The CDR3 is 14 amino acids. CDR3 in amino acids: CASSQEAGRETQYF. The CDR3, as DNA: TGCGCCAGCAGCCAAGAAGCGGGCAGGGAGACCCAGTACTTC.

CDR3 DNA sequence: TGTGCCAGTAGCCGGACCGGGACAGGATTGAACACTGAAGCTTTCTTT. Translation: CASSRTGTGLNTEAFF. The chain links TRBV19 to TRBJ1-1, with TRBD1 matching over 8 bases. J gave up 0 bases and V 6 bases, and 9 bases lay outside the gene matches. In germline, CDR1 is LNHDA, CDR2 SQIVND (reference sequence). The CDR3 contains 16 residues. The full variable domain, completed using reference TRBV19 and TRBJ1-1, is DGGITQSPKYLFRKEGQNVTLSCEQNLNHDAMYWYRQDPGQGLRLIYYSQIVNDFQKGDIAEGYSVSREKKESFPLTVTSAQKNPTAFYLCASSRTGTGLNTEAFFGQGTRLTVV.

The V call is TRBV18, the J call TRBJ1-3; D may be TRBD1 (6 bases). The CDR3 loop spans 15 amino acids. With 3 bases removed from V and 0 bases from J, the gap between germline ends came to 9 bases. Germline values: CDR1 KGHSH, CDR2 LQKENI. The DNA of the CDR3 is TGTGCCAGCTCACCCCGGGACATCTCTGGAAACACCATATATTTT. Its protein product is CASSPRDISGNTIYF.

The chain carries TRBV19 and TRBJ1-6; the D gene is possibly TRBD1 (5 bases). This CDR3 is 13 amino acids long. V dropped 5 bases and J dropped 10 bases, with 12 bases sitting between them. Germline V gene sequence: CDR1 LNHDA, CDR2 SQIVND (reference sequence). The CDR3 here is CASSGQGRSPLHF. As DNA, the CDR3 is TGTGCCAGTAGTGGCCAGGGTAGATCACCCCTCCACTTT.

This clone was seen just once. The genes are TRBV3-1 (or the pseudogene TRBV3-2) and TRBJ1-1, with TRBD1 as a possible D gene (6 bases). The ends were cut back, 4 bases at V and 6 bases at J, with 21 bases in the middle. The germline V gene has CDR1 LGHDT and CDR2 YNNKEL (reference sequence). CDR3 size: 16 residues. CDR3 coding DNA: TGTGCCAGCAGCCCCAGACAACAGGGTGTTAGAGCTGAAGCTTTCTTT. It codes for CASSPRQQGVRAEAFF.

The genes are TRBV7-2 and TRBJ1-2, with 7 positions matching TRBD1. CDR1 and CDR2 from the germline V gene are SGHTA and FQGNSA. V lost 6 bases to trimming and J lost 0 bases; unmatched junction nucleotides: 10. This CDR3 has 16 amino acids. In DNA, the CDR3 is TGTGCCAGCAGTCCGAATCGACAGGGTGCTAACTATGGCTACACCTTC. This translates into CASSPNRQGANYGYTF.